The rows below give T cell receptor beta chains drawn from one sample of a study of blood T cell repertoires in COVID-19. Assay: immunoSEQ multiplex PCR; the TCRdb copy retains only in-frame clones and omits some. Altogether some 260,000 clones are present, 70% to 85% being singletons, with the ten largest covering roughly 4%. Input material: peripheral blood. These TCRs come from a woman aged 40-49 years with active or convalescent COVID-19. CDR3s include the opening cysteine and the closing phenylalanine or tryptophan. The order of the fields is V gene, J gene, clone size, CDR3 protein. Rows may omit the clone size; those that give it use once, few, many or a size class.

>TRBV5-5|TRBJ2-2|.
CASTPEVIRLTGELFF
>TRBV11-3|TRBJ2-7|once
CASSLDGDEQYF
>TRBV6-6|TRBJ1-3|.
CASSYTGGAGNTIYF
>TRBV5-4|TRBJ1-6|.
CASSLDRSTLHF
>TRBV5-1|TRBJ1-1|.
CASSLAAFTEAFF
>TRBV5-1|TRBJ1-4|.
CATSSGGKNEKLFF
>TRBV30|TRBJ1-2|.
CAWSVLMANYTF
>TRBV12-3/TRBV12-4|TRBJ1-6|.
CASSFPPGPLHF
>TRBV19|TRBJ1-5|.
CASSLRGSNQPQHF
>TRBV6-4|TRBJ1-5|.
CASSVPPKGRGRTNQPQHF
>TRBV30|TRBJ2-2|.
CAWSFVTHGELFF
>TRBV30|TRBJ2-2|.
CAWSVLGTGRTGELFF
>TRBV30|TRBJ2-1|.
CAWTGGMRAYNEQFF
>TRBV6-4|TRBJ2-2|.
CASSGSGTGELFF
>TRBV18|TRBJ1-1|once
CASSPGVGYMNTEAFF
>TRBV4-1|TRBJ1-6|.
CASSQNLDRSALHF
>TRBV6-5|TRBJ1-2|.
CASRETGTNYGYTF
>TRBV9|TRBJ1-2|.
CASSVSRGASDYGYTF
>TRBV30|TRBJ1-5|.
CAWSAGTAPQPQHF
>TRBV11-1|TRBJ2-1|.
CASSTTGEVSYNEQFF
>TRBV5-8|TRBJ1-5|.
CASTGTSNQPQHF
>TRBV28|TRBJ2-7|.
CASSPSTGGEQYF
>TRBV9|TRBJ2-3|.
CASSPTPLRDTQYF
>TRBV19|TRBJ1-2|.
CASSQDGQSYGYTF
>TRBV28|TRBJ1-3|once
CASSLAVRSSGNTIYF
>TRBV4-2|TRBJ1-2|.
CASSQEGGTGRPNYGYTF
>TRBV7-3|TRBJ1-1|.
CASSFRMNTEAFF
>TRBV5-6|TRBJ2-7|.
CASSPIGRTYEQYF
>TRBV5-1|TRBJ1-2|.
CASSPGLQANYGYTF
>TRBV5-1|TRBJ1-1|many
CASSPRTGLRGHYEAFF
>TRBV5-4|TRBJ2-3|.
CASSLGTSGGASTDTQYF
>TRBV10-3|TRBJ1-5|.
CAISESSQGSQPQHF
>TRBV29-1|TRBJ1-2|.
CSVESGGGYGYTF
>TRBV18|TRBJ2-2|.
CASQNTGELFF
>TRBV28|TRBJ2-6|few
CASSFGGHSGANVLTF
>TRBV11-3|TRBJ2-7|few
CASSLTGGAKQYF
>TRBV2|TRBJ2-2|.
CASSEATRVAGELFF
>TRBV5-1|TRBJ2-2|.
CASSGTGSGTGELFF
>TRBV5-1|TRBJ2-1|.
CASSFPSSGGTAGYNEQFF
>TRBV28|TRBJ1-5|.
CASSFTGIESQHF
>TRBV13|TRBJ1-1|once
CASSLDLGGLAFF
>TRBV19|TRBJ1-5|.
CASSLPGGGNQPQHF
>TRBV20-1|TRBJ1-2|.
CSAKGADGYTF
>TRBV3-1/TRBV3-2|TRBJ2-1|.
CASSQLAGEQFF
>TRBV6-5|TRBJ2-3|.
CASSLDSDTDTQYF
>TRBV10-2|TRBJ2-7|.
CATSGGGYEQYF
>TRBV19|TRBJ1-1|.
CASTPVLNTEAFF
>TRBV6-1|TRBJ2-7|.
CASSDERVYEQYF
>TRBV7-7|TRBJ1-1|few
CASSLDKNTEAFF
>TRBV27|TRBJ1-1|.
CASSQRKQGPPFSEAFF
>TRBV19|TRBJ1-1|.
CATGDRGITEAFF